This paragraph covers one T cell receptor (beta chain) sequence. Methods used by the authors: Researchers report that nucleated cell counts were estimated from reference gene primer amplification. Produced via immunoSEQ multiplex PCR; TCRdb's table is partial and in-frame only. From that table come the V and J calls and clone size; the DNA was used to work out D and trimming. The sample records about 59,000 clones, 75% to 85% being singletons. This record comes from a study of blood T cell repertoires in COVID-19. The CDR3 is 15 residues long. The V end was cut by 1 base, the J end by 6 bases, with 17 bases between. Germline values: CDR1 SGHDT, CDR2 YYEEEE.

Sequencing used peripheral blood. This TCR derives from a human donor in a cohort sampled during active COVID-19. The chain links TRBV5-6 to TRBJ2-7, with D maybe TRBD1 (6 bases). The chain's CDR3 is CASSLTTGWSAEQYF. The CDR3 bases are TGTGCCAGCAGCTTGACCACAGGGTGGTCCGCCGAGCAGTACTTC.